This T cell receptor beta chain comes out of a study of molecular identifiers for immune sequencing clone quantification listed by TCRdb under 2018. Background for the entire study: For a replicate experiment, RNA from about 21,000 or 97,000 naive CD8 T cells was divided into five aliquots, of which four were sequenced. This methods study benchmarked molecular-identifier clustering-based TCR repertoire sequencing (MIDCIRS) and TCR RNA copy counting, using CD8 T cells to do so.

Libraries of naive CD8 T cells were generated from around 20,000 to 990,000 sorted cells, with 10%, 30% or 50% of the purified RNA used. On a BD FACSAria II, naive CD8 T cells were FACS-sorted as CD8+CD4-CCR7+CD45RA+ and collected into RLT Plus buffer. To test detection sensitivity, Jurkat RNA equivalent to about eleven TCR copies was spiked into samples of roughly 20,000-1,000,000 naive CD8 T cells. CD8 T cells were enriched using RosetteSep CD8+ T Cell Enrichment Cocktail and Ficoll-Paque, and the enriched cells then underwent ACK red cell lysis. Library preparation used PCR. The sequencer listed for this sample is NextSeq 500. Preparation of bulk TCR libraries followed a previously described approach, with the TCR primers listed in Table S5. Purification of total RNA was performed with the Qiagen AllPrep DNA/RNA kit. Before analysis, reads from multiple sequencing runs of the same library were pooled. The original pipeline was this. Reads were retained only if an exact TCR constant sequence was present, and the retained reads were trimmed to 150 nt and grouped according to their 12-nt molecular barcodes. Within each barcode group, reads were sub-clustered at a 15% Levenshtein threshold, and quality-weighted consensus sequences were built per RNA molecule. Non-functional sequences were excluded, and lower-count sequences lying one edit away from another sequence were also excluded. Based on fitting two negative binomial distributions, any barcode sub-cluster with under 20% of the maximum read count was discarded. TCRdb passed the public sequencing reads through fastp at Q25 and MiXCR, retaining productive beta sequences. Rows matching on CDR3 protein sequence are summarized as one entry with the most common DNA and genes. The V and J calls were determined by TCRdb, not by the authors. For this sample there are about half a million distinct CDR3 sequences; about 25% appear just once. Around 0.8% of the sample is taken by the ten largest.

Germline trimming: 6 bases from V, 0 bases from J; junction bases outside gene matches: 3. Including the terminal cysteine and phenylalanine, the CDR3 comprises 14 residues. The DNA shown is the 42-base CDR3, in frame from base 1. Many counts were recorded for this clonotype. Which antigen it targets is not known. No much larger clonotype is one base removed from it; base qualities were not supplied. Broader findings and caveats from the paper: Highly expanded clone sizes could be underestimated because identical TCR molecules may share a barcode. Even against a background of about 960,000 naive CD8 T cells, spiked-in Jurkat TCR RNA amounting to a single cell's worth was reported to be detectable. Modeling estimated about 2.8 recovered TCR RNA copies per cell, compared with around 9.7 by digital PCR, which implies 30% to 35% capture efficiency. Clones above 20 RNA copies held over 97% of molecules in CMV-specific effector cells but under 1% in naive cells. When barcode sub-clustering was left out, chimeric consensus sequences inflated TCR diversity, with chimeras reaching as high as 47%. The naive libraries included spiked-in Jurkat TCR RNA (about 11 copies' worth), and this RNA is not part of the donor repertoire.

The source is a human donor in good health. Some libraries in this study had Jurkat cell RNA spiked in. The receptor chain draws on TRBV12-3 or TRBV12-4 and TRBJ2-3; the junction holds 7 bases that match TRBD2. Material: naive CD8+ T cells from blood, with Jurkat cell RNA spiked in. In the paper's terms, the cell subset or site label means: FACS-sorted CD8+CD4-CCR7+CD45RA+ naive T cells. Read as DNA, the sequence is TGTGCCAGCAGGCGAGCGGGAAGCACAGATACGCAGTATTTT. The translation is CASRRAGSTDTQYF.